Listed below are T cell receptor beta chains from one sample, sequenced in a study of human T cells and chemical hapten exposure. In TCRdb, the RACE reads were re-called with MiXCR into one record per CDR3 protein. Of 73,000 or so distinct CDR3 sequences detected, roughly 8.5% appear once; the ten largest clones hold approximately 3.4%. Sequenced here: whole blood, sampled in connection with sensitization to the hapten diphenylcyclopropenone (DPC). The receptors shown here come from a woman aged 45-59 years with alopecia areata. Some clones in this sample may be carry-over from other donors' samples. The CDR3 runs from the conserved cysteine through the conserved F or W. D genes are given only for firm matches. Rows may omit the clone size; those that give it use once, few, many or a size class.

abundance: many; j_gene: TRBJ2-7; d_gene: TRBD2; v_gene: TRBV5-5; CDR3nt: TGTGCCAGCAGCCCGGGACTAGCGGGAGTCCGCGAGCAGTACTTC; CDR3aa: CASSPGLAGVREQYF
abundance: many; j_gene: TRBJ1-2; d_gene: .; v_gene: TRBV6-1; CDR3nt: TGTGCCAGCAGTGAAGAAAGCGGCAGGAGATCCCATGGCTACACCTTC; CDR3aa: CASSEESGRRSHGYTF
abundance: few; j_gene: TRBJ1-6; d_gene: TRBD1; v_gene: TRBV18; CDR3nt: TGTGCCAGCTCACCCCCGGGACAGGGGTCCTCGAGGGGTTCACCCCTCCACTTT; CDR3aa: CASSPPGQGSSRGSPLHF
abundance: .; j_gene: TRBJ1-5; d_gene: .; v_gene: TRBV12-5; CDR3nt: TGTGCTAGTGGGGAGGGTCAGCCCCAGCATTTT; CDR3aa: CASGEGQPQHF
abundance: .; j_gene: TRBJ2-2; d_gene: .; v_gene: TRBV7-8; CDR3nt: TGTGCCAGCAGGTTGACTACGAACACCGGGGAGCTGTTTTTT; CDR3aa: CASRLTTNTGELFF
abundance: few; j_gene: TRBJ2-5; d_gene: .; v_gene: TRBV6-5; CDR3nt: TGTGCCAGCAGTTGGATCGACAGGAATCTAGAGACCCAGTACTTC; CDR3aa: CASSWIDRNLETQYF
abundance: few; j_gene: TRBJ1-2; d_gene: TRBD1; v_gene: TRBV20-1; CDR3nt: TGCAGTGCTAGAGACCGGGACAGGGGTTTTTACACCTTC; CDR3aa: CSARDRDRGFYTF
abundance: .; j_gene: TRBJ2-1; d_gene: TRBD2; v_gene: TRBV12-3/TRBV12-4; CDR3nt: TGTGCCAGCAGTAGGGGGACTAGCAACAATGAGCAGTTCTTC; CDR3aa: CASSRGTSNNEQFF
abundance: .; j_gene: TRBJ2-3; d_gene: TRBD1; v_gene: TRBV7-6; CDR3nt: TGTGCCAGCAGCTCGCAACAGGGGGATACGCAGTATTTT; CDR3aa: CASSSQQGDTQYF
abundance: .; j_gene: TRBJ2-1; d_gene: TRBD2; v_gene: TRBV9; CDR3nt: TGTGCCAGCAGCGCCACCGCCGGGACTAGCGGGGGGGATGAGCAGTTCTTC; CDR3aa: CASSATAGTSGGDEQFF
abundance: few; j_gene: TRBJ2-7; d_gene: .; v_gene: TRBV6-1; CDR3nt: TGTGCCGGTTCCCCCGGCGGCTACGAGCAGTACTTC; CDR3aa: CAGSPGGYEQYF
abundance: few; j_gene: TRBJ2-4; d_gene: TRBD1; v_gene: TRBV12-3/TRBV12-4; CDR3nt: TGTGCCAGCAGTACAGGGGGCGTTGGAAACATTCAGTACTTC; CDR3aa: CASSTGGVGNIQYF
abundance: few; j_gene: TRBJ1-2; d_gene: .; v_gene: TRBV2; CDR3nt: TGTGCCAGCACGGTACCCCCTAACTATGGCTACACCTTC; CDR3aa: CASTVPPNYGYTF
abundance: few; j_gene: TRBJ2-7; d_gene: .; v_gene: TRBV5-1; CDR3nt: TGCGCCAGCAGCTTGGCGGGGATCGAGCAGTACTTC; CDR3aa: CASSLAGIEQYF
abundance: .; j_gene: TRBJ2-3; d_gene: .; v_gene: TRBV15; CDR3nt: TGTGCCACCAGCGGCGGGACACTTAGCGCAGATACGCAGTATTTT; CDR3aa: CATSGGTLSADTQYF
abundance: many; j_gene: TRBJ1-1; d_gene: .; v_gene: TRBV29-1; CDR3nt: TGCAGCGTTGAGGTCCAGAGGAACACTGAAGCTTTCTTT; CDR3aa: CSVEVQRNTEAFF
abundance: few; j_gene: TRBJ1-2; d_gene: .; v_gene: TRBV29-1; CDR3nt: TGCAGCGTTGGCGGACGGGAAGGCTACACCTTC; CDR3aa: CSVGGREGYTF
abundance: few; j_gene: TRBJ1-1; d_gene: TRBD1; v_gene: TRBV2; CDR3nt: TGTGCCAGCAGTGTAGGACAGGCAAACACTGAAGCTTTCTTT; CDR3aa: CASSVGQANTEAFF
abundance: .; j_gene: TRBJ1-5; d_gene: .; v_gene: TRBV28; CDR3nt: TGTGCCAGCAGTTTTTCCGGGCCATCTCCCAATCAGCCCCAGCATTTT; CDR3aa: CASSFSGPSPNQPQHF
abundance: many; j_gene: TRBJ1-5; d_gene: .; v_gene: TRBV28; CDR3nt: TGTGCCAGCAGTCCGGGGACCTATAGCAATCAGCCCCAGCATTTT; CDR3aa: CASSPGTYSNQPQHF
abundance: .; j_gene: TRBJ2-3; d_gene: TRBD2; v_gene: TRBV15; CDR3nt: TGTGCCACCAGCAGATCCTTAGCGGGAGTGGCAGATACGCAGTATTTT; CDR3aa: CATSRSLAGVADTQYF
abundance: few; j_gene: TRBJ1-1; d_gene: .; v_gene: TRBV28; CDR3nt: TGTGCCAGCAGTTTGAAGAACACTGAAGCTTTCTTT; CDR3aa: CASSLKNTEAFF
abundance: .; j_gene: TRBJ1-6; d_gene: .; v_gene: TRBV12-3/TRBV12-4; CDR3nt: TGTGCCAGCAGCCAAGGACCTTCACCCCTCCACTTT; CDR3aa: CASSQGPSPLHF
abundance: .; j_gene: TRBJ2-2; d_gene: .; v_gene: TRBV4-1; CDR3nt: TGCGCCAGCAGCCCCCAGACAGGGAGGGACACCGGGGAGCTGTTTTTT; CDR3aa: CASSPQTGRDTGELFF
abundance: many; j_gene: TRBJ1-1; d_gene: .; v_gene: TRBV28; CDR3nt: TGTGCCAGCGGGGAGATAAGGCTGACTGAAGCTTTCTTT; CDR3aa: CASGEIRLTEAFF
abundance: many; j_gene: TRBJ2-3; d_gene: .; v_gene: TRBV29-1; CDR3nt: TGCAGCGTTGATGCAGGGGCTCGCACAGATACGCAGTATTTT; CDR3aa: CSVDAGARTDTQYF
abundance: many; j_gene: TRBJ2-4; d_gene: .; v_gene: TRBV18; CDR3nt: TGTGCCAGCTCACCAGGCGGAGTGGGATTCCTAGCCAAAAACATTCAGTACTTC; CDR3aa: CASSPGGVGFLAKNIQYF
abundance: few; j_gene: TRBJ2-3; d_gene: .; v_gene: TRBV9; CDR3nt: TGTGCCAGCAGCGTAGGGGAAGATACGCAGTATTTT; CDR3aa: CASSVGEDTQYF
abundance: .; j_gene: TRBJ2-3; d_gene: TRBD2; v_gene: TRBV20-1; CDR3nt: TGCAGTGCTAGAGGAGGACTAGCGGGACATACAGATACGCAGTATTTT; CDR3aa: CSARGGLAGHTDTQYF
abundance: .; j_gene: TRBJ2-7; d_gene: TRBD2; v_gene: TRBV6-2/TRBV6-3; CDR3nt: TGTGCCAGCCTCCCCCTGGGTAGCGGGATTGGCGAGCAGTACTTC; CDR3aa: CASLPLGSGIGEQYF
abundance: .; j_gene: TRBJ1-1; d_gene: TRBD1; v_gene: TRBV12-3/TRBV12-4; CDR3nt: TGTGCCAGCAGCCCGACAGGGGCTCAAGAAGCTTTCTTT; CDR3aa: CASSPTGAQEAFF
abundance: .; j_gene: TRBJ1-4; d_gene: TRBD1; v_gene: TRBV13; CDR3nt: TGTGCCAGCAGCTTGTCAGGGACAGGGAAACTGTTTTTT; CDR3aa: CASSLSGTGKLFF
abundance: many; j_gene: TRBJ1-1; d_gene: TRBD1; v_gene: TRBV2; CDR3nt: TGTGCCAGCAAAGGGAACAGGGGAGGGACTGAAGCTTTCTTT; CDR3aa: CASKGNRGGTEAFF
abundance: few; j_gene: TRBJ2-2; d_gene: .; v_gene: TRBV3-1; CDR3nt: TGTGCCAGCGTTTGGAGCCCCACCGGGGAGCTGTTTTTT; CDR3aa: CASVWSPTGELFF
abundance: many; j_gene: TRBJ2-7; d_gene: .; v_gene: TRBV29-1; CDR3nt: TGCAGCGTTGAAGAATACGGGTACGAGCAGTACTTC; CDR3aa: CSVEEYGYEQYF
abundance: .; j_gene: TRBJ2-7; d_gene: .; v_gene: TRBV7-9; CDR3nt: TGTGCCAGCAGCCCCGAGGGGGAATCCTACGAGCAGTACTTC; CDR3aa: CASSPEGESYEQYF
abundance: .; j_gene: TRBJ1-1; d_gene: TRBD1; v_gene: TRBV18; CDR3nt: TGTGCCAGCTCCCCCGCAGGGGGCAACATTGGTAGCACTGAAGCTTTCTTT; CDR3aa: CASSPAGGNIGSTEAFF
abundance: .; j_gene: TRBJ2-5; d_gene: TRBD1; v_gene: TRBV3-1; CDR3nt: TGTGCCAGCAGCCAACTCGACAGGGAAGAGACCCAGTACTTC; CDR3aa: CASSQLDREETQYF
abundance: many; j_gene: TRBJ1-2; d_gene: .; v_gene: TRBV20-1; CDR3nt: TGCAGTGCCATACCGGTCCACTATGGCTACACCTTC; CDR3aa: CSAIPVHYGYTF
abundance: many; j_gene: TRBJ1-2; d_gene: .; v_gene: TRBV27; CDR3nt: TGTGCCAGCAGCCCTCTTAAGCCCTTCGTGTTGGATGGCTACACCTTC; CDR3aa: CASSPLKPFVLDGYTF
abundance: few; j_gene: TRBJ2-3; d_gene: .; v_gene: TRBV27; CDR3nt: TGTGCCAGCAGTCTTGACAGGGGAAGGCTAGCGGGAAACACAGATACGCAGTATTTT; CDR3aa: CASSLDRGRLAGNTDTQYF
abundance: .; j_gene: TRBJ2-7; d_gene: .; v_gene: TRBV5-4; CDR3nt: TGTGCCAGCAGCTTGGAATTACTGGGGGAGCAGTACTTC; CDR3aa: CASSLELLGEQYF
abundance: many; j_gene: TRBJ1-2; d_gene: .; v_gene: TRBV10-2; CDR3nt: TGCGCCAGCAGTCCTCAGGGATCTTATGGCTACACCTTC; CDR3aa: CASSPQGSYGYTF
abundance: .; j_gene: TRBJ2-3; d_gene: .; v_gene: TRBV4-1; CDR3nt: TGCGCCAGCAGCACCGTGGGGGCGGGTTATAGCACAGATACGCAGTATTTT; CDR3aa: CASSTVGAGYSTDTQYF
abundance: few; j_gene: TRBJ2-6; d_gene: .; v_gene: TRBV29-1; CDR3nt: TGCAGCGTTGAAAACCCCGCAGGGAGCAACGTCCTGACTTTC; CDR3aa: CSVENPAGSNVLTF
abundance: .; j_gene: TRBJ2-3; d_gene: .; v_gene: TRBV5-5; CDR3nt: TGTGCCAGCAGCTTAATGGGGGCTGGGGATACGCAGTATTTT; CDR3aa: CASSLMGAGDTQYF
abundance: many; j_gene: TRBJ2-3; d_gene: TRBD2; v_gene: TRBV3-1; CDR3nt: TGTGCCAGCAGCCAAGGCGGGAGCCAGAAAGATACGCAGTATTTT; CDR3aa: CASSQGGSQKDTQYF
abundance: few; j_gene: TRBJ1-2; d_gene: .; v_gene: TRBV19; CDR3nt: TGTGCCAGTAGTATCACCGGAGCTAACTATGGCTACACCTTC; CDR3aa: CASSITGANYGYTF
abundance: many; j_gene: TRBJ1-4; d_gene: .; v_gene: TRBV12-3/TRBV12-4; CDR3nt: TGTGCCAGCAGTCCGGTGGGGGGCAGGGCCTCGACTAATGAAAAACTGTTTTTT; CDR3aa: CASSPVGGRASTNEKLFF
abundance: many; j_gene: TRBJ1-1; d_gene: .; v_gene: TRBV29-1; CDR3nt: TGCAGCTCCTCAGAGCCAACCGAGGGGGAAGCTTTCTTT; CDR3aa: CSSSEPTEGEAFF
abundance: few; j_gene: TRBJ1-1; d_gene: .; v_gene: TRBV2; CDR3nt: TGTATTTCCGGCGGGGGACGGACTGAAGCTTTCTTT; CDR3aa: CISGGGRTEAFF
abundance: medium-sized; j_gene: TRBJ2-7; d_gene: .; v_gene: TRBV29-1; CDR3nt: TGCAGCGTCCGAAGGCCAGGTGCCTACGAGCAGTACTTC; CDR3aa: CSVRRPGAYEQYF
abundance: many; j_gene: TRBJ1-6; d_gene: .; v_gene: TRBV7-9; CDR3nt: TGTGCCAGCAGCTTAGGAGGGTCAGGGGTCCACTTT; CDR3aa: CASSLGGSGVHF
abundance: .; j_gene: TRBJ2-2; d_gene: .; v_gene: TRBV6-1; CDR3nt: TGTGCCAGCAGTTGGAGTAATTCCGGGGAGCTGTTTTTT; CDR3aa: CASSWSNSGELFF
abundance: many; j_gene: TRBJ1-1; d_gene: .; v_gene: TRBV12-3/TRBV12-4; CDR3nt: TGTGCCAGCAGTTTGCGTCTTCCTGAAGCTTTCTTT; CDR3aa: CASSLRLPEAFF
abundance: few; j_gene: TRBJ2-3; d_gene: .; v_gene: TRBV11-2; CDR3nt: TGTGCCAGCAGCTGGTACGCTGGGGGCACAGATACGCAGTATTTT; CDR3aa: CASSWYAGGTDTQYF
abundance: many; j_gene: TRBJ1-4; d_gene: .; v_gene: TRBV20-1; CDR3nt: TGCAGTCCCTCCTCAGGGACAACTAATGAAAAACTGTTTTTT; CDR3aa: CSPSSGTTNEKLFF